What follows are 20 T cell receptor beta chains derived from one specimen sequenced in a study of shared clonotypes between healthy human individuals. Profiled with immunoSEQ multiplex PCR; TCRdb holds only in-frame clones, not every one. The repertoire has roughly 1,500,000 clones, approximately 98.5% of them found once; the top ten carry about 0.34%. Sequenced input: naive CD4+ T cells sorted from blood. Subset reported: CD45RA+ positively selected. All receptors come from a man under 40 in good health.

V gene TRBV11-3 combines with J gene TRBJ2-1; D gene ambiguous. The CDR3 is 13 amino acids. Germline CDR1 SGHNT, CDR2 YENEEA. With 1 base removed from V and 5 bases from J, the gap between germline ends came to 6 bases. CDR3 loop: CASSLGIHNEQFF. The CDR3 DNA is TGTGCCAGCAGCTTAGGTATTCACAATGAGCAGTTCTTC.

The chain uses TRBV15 and TRBJ2-5; TRBD1 matches 9 bases. The germline V gene encodes CDR1 LNHNV and CDR2 YYDKDF (reference sequence). The length of the CDR3 is 16 residues. The ends lost 3 bases at V and 4 bases at J; junction bases unmatched: 9. The CDR3, as DNA: TGTGCCACCAGCAGTATGGGACAGGGATCGCTAGAGACCCAGTACTTC. It codes for CATSSMGQGSLETQYF.

For this clone: This same CDR3 is encoded by further DNA sequences in the sample. J is TRBJ2-3 and V is TRBV6-5; 8 nucleotides agree with TRBD1. CDR3 length: 13 residues. V was pared by 6 bases and J by 3 bases, with 2 bases of the junction left unmatched. Per germline, CDR1 MNHEY and CDR2 SVGAGI. The CDR3: CASSRDRTDTQYF. CDR3 DNA sequence: TGTGCCAGCAGCCGGGACAGGACAGATACGCAGTATTTT.

The chain has TRBV9 and TRBJ2-7; TRBD1 might be the D (7 bases). Deletions cut 3 bases from V and 7 bases from J, with 17 bases between. The V gene's germline CDR1 is SGDLS and CDR2 YYNGEE. This CDR3 comprises 14 residues. The CDR3: CASSDRQGGGEQYF. DNA for the CDR3: TGTGCCAGCAGCGATCGACAGGGTGGGGGGGAGCAGTACTTC.

The genes are TRBV9 and TRBJ1-1; tentatively, D is TRBD1 (6 bases). This CDR3 has 15 amino acids. The V end was cut by 3 bases, the J end by 0 bases, with 12 bases between. CDR1 is SGDLS and CDR2 is YYNGEE in the germline V gene. The CDR3, as DNA: TGTGCCAGCAGCGCGAGGACAGAAATGAACACTGAAGCTTTCTTT. Protein: CASSARTEMNTEAFF.

V is TRBV7-2 and J is TRBJ1-2; 7 bases map to TRBD1. The CDR3 runs to 17 residues. V trimming: 4 bases; J trimming: 5 bases; junction bases outside the gene matches: 16. Germline V gene sequence: CDR1 SGHTA, CDR2 FQGNSA. CDR3 DNA sequence: TGTGCCAGCAGCTCCGGGTTGGGACGGGACAGACCATATGGCTACACCTTC. Translation: CASSSGLGRDRPYGYTF.

This chain connects TRBV7-2 to TRBJ2-2, with no clear D. From germline, CDR1 is SGHTA and CDR2 FQGNSA. V lost 3 bases to trimming and J lost 2 bases, with 10 bases between them. There are 15 residues in the CDR3. As DNA, the CDR3 is TGTGCCAGCAGCTTGCTGTCCGGCAACACCGGGGAGCTGTTTTTT. Residues: CASSLLSGNTGELFF.

The chain combines TRBV9 with TRBJ2-1; 7 bases fit TRBD2. The CDR3 spans 14 residues. With V trimmed by 8 bases and J by 10 bases, 15 bases remained unmatched. Germline V CDR1 and CDR2: SGDLS, YYNGEE. The CDR3 loop reads CASTGGGKGQEQFF. The CDR3 DNA reads TGTGCCAGTACCGGGGGAGGGAAGGGGCAGGAGCAGTTCTTC.

J is TRBJ2-3 and V is TRBV9, with unresolved D. Trimming took off 0 bases at V and 4 bases at J, with 9 bases between the two ends. The CDR3 totals 14 residues. Germline loops: CDR1 SGDLS, CDR2 YYNGEE. For the CDR3, the DNA is TGTGCCAGCAGCGTAGCAATCTGGCCAGATACGCAGTATTTT. Translated, it gives CASSVAIWPDTQYF.

The V gene is TRBV28, the J gene TRBJ1-4; unclear D gene. CDR1 MDHEN and CDR2 SYDVKM come from the germline V gene. CDR3 size: 14 residues. Trimming cost V 3 bases and J 7 bases, with 12 bases left between them. The CDR3 nucleotides read TGTGCCAGCAGTTTCGGTCAGCTTGGTGAAAAACTGTTTTTT. Its protein is CASSFGQLGEKLFF.

J is TRBJ1-3 and V is TRBV6-5; the D is unclear. The V gene's germline CDR1 is MNHEY and CDR2 SVGAGI. V gave up 0 bases and J gave up 1 base, with 10 bases separating them. The CDR3 sequence is 16 residues long. The DNA of the CDR3 is TGTGCCAGCAGTTACTCGGCGTCTCTGTCTGGAAACACCATATATTTT. Residues: CASSYSASLSGNTIYF.

Concerning this clone itself: The sample has other DNA sequences that encode this CDR3 too. For the CDR3, the DNA is TGCGCCAGCAGCTTAGGGGACAGGTCCACAGATACGCAGTATTTT. Protein product: CASSLGDRSTDTQYF. The J gene is TRBJ2-3, the V gene TRBV5-1, with 8 bases fitting TRBD1. Germline CDR1 and CDR2: SGHRS and YFSETQ. The ends lost 2 bases at V and 2 bases at J; junction bases unmatched: 4. The CDR3 sequence is 15 residues long.

This clone appeared once. The chain links TRBV30 to TRBJ2-7; no reliable D call. CDR3 size: 12 residues. Germline-derived CDR1 and CDR2 are GTSNPN and SVGIG (reference sequence). V was cut by 0 bases and J by 9 bases, with 12 bases left in between. The CDR3 protein is CAWSVPVRWQYF. In DNA, the CDR3 is TGTGCCTGGAGTGTCCCGGTTCGGTGGCAGTACTTC.

The chain employs TRBV11-2 and TRBJ2-7, with 12 positions matching TRBD2. This CDR3 contains 18 residues. Germline loops: CDR1 SGHAT, CDR2 FQNNGV. The V gene end was trimmed by 4 bases and the J gene end by 3 bases; junction bases not matched to a gene: 13. CDR3 DNA sequence: TGTGCCAGCAGCTCGTTAGTCGCTCTAGCGGGAGGGGGCTACGAGCAGTACTTC. Translated, it gives CASSSLVALAGGGYEQYF.

The V call is TRBV14, the J call TRBJ2-1; either TRBD1 or TRBD2 may fit D (5 bases each). Germline CDR1 SGHDN, CDR2 FVKESK. This CDR3 comprises 17 residues. V gave up 6 bases and J gave up 4 bases, with 22 bases separating them. DNA for the CDR3: TGTGCCAGCAGTCCGAATATAGCAGGGAGTCGTTACAATGAGCAGTTCTTC. Its translation: CASSPNIAGSRYNEQFF. Together with reference TRBV14 and TRBJ2-1, the CDR3 gives the full variable domain: EAGVTQFPSHSVIEKGQTVTLRCDPISGHDNLYWYRRVMGKEIKFLLHFVKESKQDESGMPNNRFLAERTGGTYSTLKVQPAELEDSGVYFCASSPNIAGSRYNEQFFGPGTRLTVL.

The chain joins TRBV10-3 to TRBJ1-2; D is ambiguous. Trimming stripped 2 bases from V and 5 bases from J, with 18 bases between. In germline, CDR1 is ENHRY, CDR2 SYGVKD. This CDR3 spans 16 amino acids. DNA of the CDR3: TGTGCCATCAGTGAGACAACAGCCGGAGGGTCTTATGGCTACACCTTC. Its translation is CAISETTAGGSYGYTF.

The chain joins TRBV19 to TRBJ2-1; TRBD1 aligns across 7 bases. This CDR3 region has 15 residues. Germline trimming cut 7 bases from V and 0 bases from J; bases unmatched to any gene: 6. Looked up from germline, CDR1 is LNHDA and CDR2 is SQIVND (reference sequence). CDR3 DNA sequence: TGTGCCAGTAACCCGACAGGGATCTCCTACAATGAGCAGTTCTTC. Its translation is CASNPTGISYNEQFF.

J is TRBJ2-3 and V is TRBV11-2; no reliable D call. Germline values: CDR1 SGHAT, CDR2 FQNNGV. The ends were cut back, 4 bases at V and 2 bases at J, with 4 bases in the middle. This CDR3 is built from 12 residues. CDR3: CASSYYTDTQYF. CDR3 in DNA: TGTGCCAGCAGCTACTACACAGATACGCAGTATTTT.

V and J are TRBV29-1 and TRBJ1-4, with 10 nucleotides matching TRBD1. There are 13 residues in the CDR3. The germline CDR1 and CDR2 sequences are SQVTM and ANQGSEA. Trimming removed 6 bases from V and 7 bases from J; junction bases left unmatched: 5. Here the CDR3 DNA reads TGCAGCGTAAGGACAGGGGGAGGTGAAAAACTGTTTTTT. Translated: CSVRTGGGEKLFF.

V usage is TRBV9 and J usage is TRBJ2-2; 10 bases line up with TRBD2. There are 16 residues in the CDR3. The germline gives CDR1 SGDLS, CDR2 YYNGEE. The V segment lost 0 bases and the J segment 7 bases; nucleotides outside the gene matches: 6. The CDR3 DNA sequence: TGTGCCAGCAGCGTAGGTCTAGCGGGAGCGGGCGGGGAGCTGTTTTTT. This sequence encodes CASSVGLAGAGGELFF.